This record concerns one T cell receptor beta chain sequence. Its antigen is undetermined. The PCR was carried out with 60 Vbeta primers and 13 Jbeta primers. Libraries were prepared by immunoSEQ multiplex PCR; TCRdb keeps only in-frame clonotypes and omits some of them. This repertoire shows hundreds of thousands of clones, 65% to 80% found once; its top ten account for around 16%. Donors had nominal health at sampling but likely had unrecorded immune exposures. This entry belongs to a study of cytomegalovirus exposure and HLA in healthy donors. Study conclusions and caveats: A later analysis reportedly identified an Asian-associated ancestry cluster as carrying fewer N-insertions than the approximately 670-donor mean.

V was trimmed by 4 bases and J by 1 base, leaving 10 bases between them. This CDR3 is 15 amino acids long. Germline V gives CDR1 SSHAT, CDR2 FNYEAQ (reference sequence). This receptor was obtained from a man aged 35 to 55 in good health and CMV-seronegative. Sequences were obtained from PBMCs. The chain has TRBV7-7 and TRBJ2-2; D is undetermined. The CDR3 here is CASSSGAKNTGELFF. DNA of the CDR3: TGTGCCAGCAGCTCAGGTGCCAAGAACACCGGGGAGCTGTTTTTT.